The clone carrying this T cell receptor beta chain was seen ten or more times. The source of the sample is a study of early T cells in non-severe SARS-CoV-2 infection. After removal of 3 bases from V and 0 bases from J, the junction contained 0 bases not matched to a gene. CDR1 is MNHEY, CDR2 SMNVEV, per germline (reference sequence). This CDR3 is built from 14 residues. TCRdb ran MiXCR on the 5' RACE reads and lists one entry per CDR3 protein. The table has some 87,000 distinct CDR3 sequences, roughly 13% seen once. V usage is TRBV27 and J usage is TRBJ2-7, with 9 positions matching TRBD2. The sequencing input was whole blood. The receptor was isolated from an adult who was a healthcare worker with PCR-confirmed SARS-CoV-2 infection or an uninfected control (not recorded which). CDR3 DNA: TGTGCCAGCAGTTTTAGCGGGAGCTCCTACGAGCAGTACTTC. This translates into CASSFSGSSYEQYF.